This T cell receptor (beta chain) stems from a study of cytomegalovirus exposure and HLA in healthy donors listed by TCRdb under 2017. Describing the broader study: An earlier analysis of several hundred of the donors reported more than 250 Gb of sequence data and around 120 million unique TCR beta sequences from 150 million to 200 million T cells. A later genetic analysis used genome-wide SNP genotypes for about three fifths of the 666 donors, treating that subset as a discovery cohort. Every repertoire in the discovery cohort had been generated on one and the same sequencing platform. An earlier analysis of 587 of the donors used high-throughput TCR beta sequencing to judge whether each TCR beta V gene segment behaved as functional or pseudogenic. The study profiled the T cell repertoires of more than 500 subjects by immunosequencing and related them to cytomegalovirus serostatus. The number of donors typed differed by locus, with about 629-630 for A, B, C, DRB1 and DQB1, 522 for DQA1, 606 for DPA1, and about 450 for DPB1. High-throughput TCR immunosequencing, statistical association of individual TCRs with disease status, and machine learning were combined to predict cytomegalovirus infection status. Among 398 genotyped donors of the cohort, an average of approximately 240,000 unique TCR beta nucleotide sequences were sequenced per donor, 15% to 20% of them non-productive. In the later analysis, no new phenotypic data were used to find candidate immune exposures; instead, reliance was placed on TCR beta sequences and their occurrence across donors. Along with the roughly 670-subject first cohort, a separate validation cohort of about 110 different subjects was used. A later analysis re-analyzed previously published TCR beta repertoires from approximately 670 donors and added high-resolution HLA genotyping to study TCR occurrence patterns. The study was designed to test whether signatures of past pathogen exposure could be identified by cataloging public T cell receptors. Of the roughly 410 genotyped donors, more than 75% were placed in the genetic ancestry cluster associated with self-reported Caucasian donors. Donor age, sex, ethnicity and CMV serostatus were collected together with the repertoire data. Approximately 300 gigabases of sequencing data and around 80 million unique TCR sequences made up an early release that covered several hundred HLA-typed donors. Several DR-DQ haplotypes were treated as single units for association and clustering because of strong linkage in the cohort. Both class I and class II loci were covered by HLA typing, at four-digit resolution. General findings and caveats noted by the study authors: While some public TCRs were present in many individuals, most TCR sequences turned up only very rarely across donors. An association between a missense DCLRE1C variant and V-gene and J-gene trimming of TCR beta chains was found in a later genetic analysis and replicated in an independent cohort. The 87-base-pair reads could not distinguish some IMGT-functional V segments, including TRBV6-2 and TRBV6-3, so those segments were excluded. The sequencing pipeline was judged likely to have produced a cluster of highly shared sequence variants as a technical artifact. Three of the identified cytomegalovirus-associated TCR beta chains were confirmed in vitro to be specific for cytomegalovirus antigens. When HLA alleles, especially DR and DQ, strongly co-occurred, attributing TCR associations to individual alleles was difficult. A further reported finding was that TCR beta sequences accurately predicted the HLA-A and HLA-B alleles for most subjects in the first cohort. The presence/absence analyses assumed that sequencing depth was roughly uniform across donors, and that assumption may not be true. This cohort had only TCR beta chains sequenced, and the lack of alpha or paired-chain data limited which features could be detected. A total of roughly 160 TCR beta chains were listed by the study as associated with cytomegalovirus. Because counts were too low, 15 to 20 rarely observed V segments, including chromosome 9 orphons, were excluded from the earlier analysis of roughly 580 of the donors. In a later genetic analysis, fewer N-insertions in productive TCRs were reported among donors in an Asian-associated ancestry cluster than the approximately 670-donor mean. An earlier analysis of some 560 of the donors showed that most TCR beta V segments appeared in productive rearrangements either about 87% or about 30% of the time, which broadly matched IMGT annotations. CMV serostatus was the only immune exposure information available for the cohort. According to a later analysis, parvovirus B19, influenza, CMV and Epstein-Barr virus appeared linked to several top co-occurrence clusters. Because HLA typing was unavailable for some donors at each locus, only the typed subset was used in association tests. The authors suggested that the approach could potentially be generalized to other disease states and immunological phenotypes. At a false discovery rate of 0.05, a later analysis linked some 18,000 TCR beta sequences to specific HLA alleles. A later analysis found that most CMV-associated TCR beta chains appeared HLA-restricted, with HLA associations seemingly driven largely by CMV exposure. The classifier was reported to diagnose cytomegalovirus status with high specificity and sensitivity in both the original cohort and the validation cohort. In a later analysis, HLA-associated TCR beta chains were found to be more clonally expanded and to have lower generation probabilities than equally common non-associated chains. According to a later analysis, TCR association rates differed among HLA loci, with DRB1 alleles showing the most associated TCRs and HLA-C alleles showing the fewest. Correlated functional status among segregating V segments might reflect linkage disequilibrium, but an unknown experimental factor could not be ruled out.

The cohort comprised fewer than 700 healthy bone marrow donors. Cohort members were all nominally healthy when sampled, although unrecorded immune exposures were likely present. The donor tested CMV seronegative, placing the donor among the roughly 350 seronegative members of the cohort. Each donor provided a peripheral blood sample, and peripheral blood mononuclear cells were used for TCR beta sequencing. The Qiagen DNeasy Blood Extraction Kit was used to extract genomic DNA from the blood cell samples. Receptors were amplified or captured by the immunoSEQ multiplex PCR assay. A mixture of 60 forward primers for TCR Vbeta segments and 13 reverse primers for TCR Jbeta segments was used in the multiplex PCR. The CDR3 region of rearranged TCR beta genes was amplified from genomic DNA with a multiplex PCR assay. Amplified TCR beta libraries were sequenced as 87-base-pair reads on the Illumina HiSeq System. As for the authors' bioinformatics: A later analysis counted 75 million to 100 million unique TCR beta chains across the 666 repertoires, and some 12 million of these chains were shared by at least two donors. To remove PCR and sequencing errors, raw reads were error-corrected and collapsed into unique sequences using a nearest-neighbor algorithm that merged closely related sequences. CDR3 sequences were aligned to IMGT reference sequences to assign V, D and J gene segments. For a sequence to be retained, a match of at least six nucleotides was required to both a V gene segment and a J gene segment. A rearrangement counted as productive if the CDR3 had no stop codons and remained in frame with V and J, and every other rearrangement counted as non-productive. Following IMGT convention, CDR3 was defined as the stretch from the second conserved V-encoded cysteine up to the conserved J-encoded phenylalanine. Sequences without an unambiguous match to a single V gene segment were excluded from the earlier analysis of 500 to 700 of the donors. In an earlier analysis of around 600 of the donors, V segments were called functional above 56.7% productive rearrangements and were called segregating when the between-donor standard deviation exceeded 5%. A statistical classification framework was built for diagnosing cytomegalovirus status from the catalog of TCR beta chain sequences. A later analysis assigned V and J genes by comparing TCR nucleotide sequences with IMGT/GENE-DB human TR gene sequences. The TCRdist pipeline was used in a later analysis to assign CDR3 sequences and most-parsimonious VDJ recombination scenarios. In a later analysis, every TCR beta chain was defined by the combination of its CDR3 amino acid sequence and its V-gene family, and reads without a unique V-gene family were dropped. In a later analysis, approximately 640 highly shared, low-generation-probability nucleotide sequences were removed to address suspected cross-contamination and a sequencing artifact. In a later analysis, a clonal expansion index for each public chain was calculated from normalized within-repertoire ranks of inferred template counts. In a later analysis, generation probabilities were computed using a VDJ recombination model fitted to out-of-frame rearrangements, and the results were checked against IGoR. In a later analysis, hypergeometric tests were used to score TCR-TCR, TCR-HLA and TCR-CMV co-occurrence, with a repertoire-size bias correction applied to TCR pairs. In a later analysis, false discovery rates were estimated by permuting HLA or CMV assignments 20 times. In a later analysis, co-occurring TCRs were grouped with DBSCAN, and TCRdist sequence similarity was added when clustering was performed within HLA-allele-positive subsets. Repertoires with fewer than 30,000 or more than 120,000 public chains were left out of co-occurrence clustering, as were five repertoires with anomalous nucleotide sharing. TCRdb retrieved this table from immuneACCESS and kept in-frame rearrangements only. Not all clones are present; in checked studies, unresolved V genes account for under half, and no reason is known for the remainder. V and J calls plus clone size are reproduced from that table; the DNA served to infer D and trimming. This sample holds some 200,000 clones; under 85% were observed only once. Of the sample, 1.5% to 2% falls within the top ten clones.

Note on this clone: What antigen it recognizes has not been identified. The record has no base qualities; no much larger clone is one base away.

CDR1 is given as LNHDA and CDR2 as SQIVND, both from the germline V gene (reference sequence). Here V drops 6 bases and J drops 4 bases, and the junction holds 13 bases not matched to any gene. The CDR3 runs 16 residues from the cysteine to the phenylalanine. Of all the DNA, just the CDR3 is kept, 48 bases in frame from base 1. The receptor chain draws on TRBV19 and TRBJ1-2; 8 nucleotides in the junction match TRBD1. The receptor comes from a man aged 45 to 65 in good health and CMV-seronegative. Sequenced material: PBMCs. The CDR3 reads as follows: CASRVRGRGEGYGYTF. In nucleotide form, the sequence is TGTGCCAGTAGGGTCAGGGGGCGTGGAGAGGGCTATGGCTACACCTTC.